A selection of T cell receptor beta chains follows, all from one sample in a study of T cell responses to AZD1222 COVID-19 vaccine. Profiling relied on immunoSEQ multiplex PCR, and the TCRdb table lists in-frame clones only, not all of them. Altogether about 120,000 clones are present, approximately 90% being singletons, with the ten largest covering 7.5% to 9.5%. Here the sequenced sample was peripheral blood, taken on day 0 of AZD1222 vaccination. The receptors were sampled from an adult in good health. CDR3s include the opening cysteine and the closing phenylalanine or tryptophan. D genes are given only for firm matches. Clone size is shown for a subset of rows, as once, few, many or a class of expanded clone.

abundance: .
d_gene: .
j_gene: TRBJ1-1
v_gene: TRBV10-2
CDR3nt: TGCGCCAGCAGAGGGAACACTGAAGCTTTCTTT
CDR3aa: CASRGNTEAFF

abundance: .
d_gene: .
j_gene: TRBJ2-3
v_gene: TRBV11-2
CDR3nt: TGTGCCAGCAGCTTAGCATACACGAGCACAGATACGCAGTATTTT
CDR3aa: CASSLAYTSTDTQYF

abundance: few
d_gene: .
j_gene: TRBJ1-6
v_gene: TRBV3-1/TRBV3-2
CDR3nt: TGTGCCAGCAGCCGTGATGATTCACCCCTCCACTTT
CDR3aa: CASSRDDSPLHF

abundance: .
d_gene: .
j_gene: TRBJ2-5
v_gene: TRBV5-7
CDR3nt: TGTGCCAGCAGCCCCAACGAGACCCAGTACTTC
CDR3aa: CASSPNETQYF

abundance: .
d_gene: .
j_gene: TRBJ2-3
v_gene: TRBV11-3
CDR3nt: TGTGCCAGCAGCTTAGGCCGGGGAGGCCGGCCCACAGATACGCAGTATTTT
CDR3aa: CASSLGRGGRPTDTQYF

abundance: .
d_gene: TRBD2
j_gene: TRBJ2-1
v_gene: TRBV11-2
CDR3nt: TGTGCCAGCAGCTTACAACTAGCGGGGATCAATGAGCAGTTCTTC
CDR3aa: CASSLQLAGINEQFF

abundance: .
d_gene: .
j_gene: TRBJ2-1
v_gene: TRBV28
CDR3nt: TGTGCCAGCAGTTTATTTCTTCCCTTCGATAACAATGAGCAGTTCTTC
CDR3aa: CASSLFLPFDNNEQFF

abundance: .
d_gene: .
j_gene: TRBJ1-5
v_gene: TRBV24-1
CDR3nt: TGTGCCACCACCCAGGGCGGAGGCCAGCCCCAGCATTTT
CDR3aa: CATTQGGGQPQHF

abundance: .
d_gene: .
j_gene: TRBJ2-5
v_gene: TRBV7-9
CDR3nt: TGTGCCAGCAGCTTAGGGCTAGCTGCCCAAGAGACCCAGTACTTC
CDR3aa: CASSLGLAAQETQYF

abundance: .
d_gene: .
j_gene: TRBJ1-5
v_gene: TRBV28
CDR3nt: TGTGCCAGCAGTATCCAGGGTTCTCCCCAGCATTTT
CDR3aa: CASSIQGSPQHF

abundance: .
d_gene: .
j_gene: TRBJ1-4
v_gene: TRBV6-1
CDR3nt: TGTGCCAGCAGTGAAGGCAGCAGCCGGGGGTATGAAAAACTGTTTTTT
CDR3aa: CASSEGSSRGYEKLFF

abundance: .
d_gene: TRBD1
j_gene: TRBJ1-2
v_gene: TRBV3-1/TRBV3-2
CDR3nt: TGTGCCAGCAGCCGCCGACAGGGGGCGTTGGAAGTCGGTGGCTACACCTTC
CDR3aa: CASSRRQGALEVGGYTF

abundance: .
d_gene: .
j_gene: TRBJ2-1
v_gene: TRBV18
CDR3nt: TGTGCCAGCTCACGAGGGAGCGATGAGCAGTTCTTC
CDR3aa: CASSRGSDEQFF

abundance: .
d_gene: .
j_gene: TRBJ2-7
v_gene: TRBV28
CDR3nt: TGTGCCAGCAGTTCCGGGGCAGTTTCCTACGAGCAGTACTTC
CDR3aa: CASSSGAVSYEQYF

abundance: once
d_gene: .
j_gene: TRBJ1-2
v_gene: TRBV5-6
CDR3nt: TGTGCCAGCAGCTTTCCGGGGCAAAACTATGGCTACACCTTC
CDR3aa: CASSFPGQNYGYTF

abundance: .
d_gene: .
j_gene: TRBJ2-3
v_gene: TRBV5-1
CDR3nt: TGCGCCAGCAGCTTGGGACAGCTTGTGACAGATACGCAGTATTTT
CDR3aa: CASSLGQLVTDTQYF

abundance: .
d_gene: .
j_gene: TRBJ2-7
v_gene: TRBV27
CDR3nt: TGTGCCAGCAGTTTAAAGGGACCCCTCTACGAGCAGTACTTC
CDR3aa: CASSLKGPLYEQYF

abundance: .
d_gene: TRBD1
j_gene: TRBJ2-1
v_gene: TRBV6-5
CDR3nt: TGTGCCAGCAGCCAGGGGGGGACAGGGAACAATGAGCAGTTCTTC
CDR3aa: CASSQGGTGNNEQFF

abundance: .
d_gene: .
j_gene: TRBJ2-5
v_gene: TRBV7-9
CDR3nt: TGTGCCAGCAGCCCAGGGACCCGAGTAGCCCAGTACTTC
CDR3aa: CASSPGTRVAQYF

abundance: .
d_gene: .
j_gene: TRBJ1-2
v_gene: TRBV7-9
CDR3nt: TGTGCCAGCAGCCTCGGACAGAATGGCTACACCTTC
CDR3aa: CASSLGQNGYTF

abundance: .
d_gene: TRBD2
j_gene: TRBJ2-7
v_gene: TRBV6-1
CDR3nt: TGTGCCAGCAGTGAACTAGCGGGGGACGATGAGCAGTACTTC
CDR3aa: CASSELAGDDEQYF

abundance: .
d_gene: TRBD2
j_gene: TRBJ2-1
v_gene: TRBV5-4
CDR3nt: TGTGCCAGCAGCTCTGTAAGCGGGAGTGCCCCCATTGAGCAGTTCTTC
CDR3aa: CASSSVSGSAPIEQFF

abundance: .
d_gene: TRBD2
j_gene: TRBJ2-7
v_gene: TRBV28
CDR3nt: TGTGCCAGCAGTTTAGCCGGGACTAGTCGGGTGCAGTACTTC
CDR3aa: CASSLAGTSRVQYF

abundance: .
d_gene: .
j_gene: TRBJ2-3
v_gene: TRBV11-3
CDR3nt: TGTGCCAGCAGCAAAGCCGCAGATACGCAGTATTTT
CDR3aa: CASSKAADTQYF

abundance: .
d_gene: .
j_gene: TRBJ1-4
v_gene: TRBV28
CDR3nt: TGTGCCAGCAGCTCCCCGGGGCGAAATGAAAAACTGTTTTTT
CDR3aa: CASSSPGRNEKLFF

abundance: .
d_gene: .
j_gene: TRBJ2-1
v_gene: TRBV19
CDR3nt: TGTGCCAGTCAGCTGGGGGTTGAGCAGTTCTTC
CDR3aa: CASQLGVEQFF

abundance: .
d_gene: .
j_gene: TRBJ1-2
v_gene: TRBV6-5
CDR3nt: TGTGCCAGCAGCCAGGGAACTAACTATGGCTACACCTTC
CDR3aa: CASSQGTNYGYTF

abundance: .
d_gene: .
j_gene: TRBJ2-3
v_gene: TRBV11-1
CDR3nt: TGTGCCAGCAGCTTAGGGCGGGATACGCAGTATTTT
CDR3aa: CASSLGRDTQYF

abundance: .
d_gene: .
j_gene: TRBJ2-3
v_gene: TRBV18
CDR3nt: TGTGCCAGCTCACCTTCAACAGATACGCAGTATTTT
CDR3aa: CASSPSTDTQYF